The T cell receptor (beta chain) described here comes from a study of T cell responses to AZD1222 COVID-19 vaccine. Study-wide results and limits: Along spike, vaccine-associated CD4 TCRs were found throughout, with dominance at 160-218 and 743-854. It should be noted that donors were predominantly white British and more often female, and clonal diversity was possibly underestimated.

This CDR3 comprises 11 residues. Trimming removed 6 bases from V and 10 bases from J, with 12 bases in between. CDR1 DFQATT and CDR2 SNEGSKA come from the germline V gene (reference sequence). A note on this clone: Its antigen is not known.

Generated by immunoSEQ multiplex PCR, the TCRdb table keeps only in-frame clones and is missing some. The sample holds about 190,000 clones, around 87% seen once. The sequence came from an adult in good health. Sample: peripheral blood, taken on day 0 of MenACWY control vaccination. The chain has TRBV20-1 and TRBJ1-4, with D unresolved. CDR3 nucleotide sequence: TGCAGTGCCCTAATATTTGGAAAACTGTTTTTT. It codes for CSALIFGKLFF.